The present entry profiles one T cell receptor beta chain with its context. The source of the sample is a study of OX40 agonist ivuxolimab in advanced cancers. The assay was immunoSEQ multiplex PCR, and TCRdb's table has in-frame clones only and misses some. The sample consists of tens of thousands of clones, roughly 87% of them appearing once. Per germline, CDR1 MRHNA and CDR2 SNTAGT. The CDR3 has 16 residues. V lost 3 bases and J 4 bases, leaving 18 bases between the germline ends. The sequence was obtained from an adult with an advanced solid tumor such as melanoma, head and neck, liver or kidney cancer. This chain uses TRBV6-4 with TRBJ1-1; D is uncertain. Specimen: CD4+ or CD8+ T cells sorted from blood, collected in a trial of the OX40 agonist ivuxolimab. The CDR3 DNA follows: TGTGCCAGCAGTGAAAGGCAGATTTCGAGTCGCACTGAAGCTTTCTTT. It specifies CASSERQISSRTEAFF.